This record covers a single TCR beta chain. Its specificity is not known. This record comes from a study of blood T cells in healthy people across ages. Study-wide findings and caveats: With donor CMV status unknown, expanded clonotype changes were possibly confounded. Any conclusive comparison of naive versus antigen-experienced cells was prevented by using unsorted PBMCs.

Germline V CDR1 and CDR2: MNHEY, SVGAGI. Trimming shortened V by 4 bases and J by 3 bases, and 18 bases separated the two germline ends. The CDR3 runs 16 residues. A second PCR of 7 to 11 cycles used a sample-barcoded 5' primer and a J-beta primer mix. Per-sample output comprised a minimum of 2.5 million paired-end reads containing CDR3. TCRdb processed the 5' RACE reads anew with MiXCR; each CDR3 protein has one entry. Of some 800,000 distinct CDR3 sequences listed, approximately 44% are singletons. What was sequenced was blood. The chain combines TRBV6-5 with TRBJ1-1; D possibly corresponds to TRBD1 (6 bases). This receptor was obtained from a man between 60 and 75 years old in good health. The DNA of the CDR3 is TGTGCCAGCAGTTCCTGGAGCGGGGGGGCGGACACTGAAGCTTTCTTT. It translates to CASSSWSGGADTEAFF.